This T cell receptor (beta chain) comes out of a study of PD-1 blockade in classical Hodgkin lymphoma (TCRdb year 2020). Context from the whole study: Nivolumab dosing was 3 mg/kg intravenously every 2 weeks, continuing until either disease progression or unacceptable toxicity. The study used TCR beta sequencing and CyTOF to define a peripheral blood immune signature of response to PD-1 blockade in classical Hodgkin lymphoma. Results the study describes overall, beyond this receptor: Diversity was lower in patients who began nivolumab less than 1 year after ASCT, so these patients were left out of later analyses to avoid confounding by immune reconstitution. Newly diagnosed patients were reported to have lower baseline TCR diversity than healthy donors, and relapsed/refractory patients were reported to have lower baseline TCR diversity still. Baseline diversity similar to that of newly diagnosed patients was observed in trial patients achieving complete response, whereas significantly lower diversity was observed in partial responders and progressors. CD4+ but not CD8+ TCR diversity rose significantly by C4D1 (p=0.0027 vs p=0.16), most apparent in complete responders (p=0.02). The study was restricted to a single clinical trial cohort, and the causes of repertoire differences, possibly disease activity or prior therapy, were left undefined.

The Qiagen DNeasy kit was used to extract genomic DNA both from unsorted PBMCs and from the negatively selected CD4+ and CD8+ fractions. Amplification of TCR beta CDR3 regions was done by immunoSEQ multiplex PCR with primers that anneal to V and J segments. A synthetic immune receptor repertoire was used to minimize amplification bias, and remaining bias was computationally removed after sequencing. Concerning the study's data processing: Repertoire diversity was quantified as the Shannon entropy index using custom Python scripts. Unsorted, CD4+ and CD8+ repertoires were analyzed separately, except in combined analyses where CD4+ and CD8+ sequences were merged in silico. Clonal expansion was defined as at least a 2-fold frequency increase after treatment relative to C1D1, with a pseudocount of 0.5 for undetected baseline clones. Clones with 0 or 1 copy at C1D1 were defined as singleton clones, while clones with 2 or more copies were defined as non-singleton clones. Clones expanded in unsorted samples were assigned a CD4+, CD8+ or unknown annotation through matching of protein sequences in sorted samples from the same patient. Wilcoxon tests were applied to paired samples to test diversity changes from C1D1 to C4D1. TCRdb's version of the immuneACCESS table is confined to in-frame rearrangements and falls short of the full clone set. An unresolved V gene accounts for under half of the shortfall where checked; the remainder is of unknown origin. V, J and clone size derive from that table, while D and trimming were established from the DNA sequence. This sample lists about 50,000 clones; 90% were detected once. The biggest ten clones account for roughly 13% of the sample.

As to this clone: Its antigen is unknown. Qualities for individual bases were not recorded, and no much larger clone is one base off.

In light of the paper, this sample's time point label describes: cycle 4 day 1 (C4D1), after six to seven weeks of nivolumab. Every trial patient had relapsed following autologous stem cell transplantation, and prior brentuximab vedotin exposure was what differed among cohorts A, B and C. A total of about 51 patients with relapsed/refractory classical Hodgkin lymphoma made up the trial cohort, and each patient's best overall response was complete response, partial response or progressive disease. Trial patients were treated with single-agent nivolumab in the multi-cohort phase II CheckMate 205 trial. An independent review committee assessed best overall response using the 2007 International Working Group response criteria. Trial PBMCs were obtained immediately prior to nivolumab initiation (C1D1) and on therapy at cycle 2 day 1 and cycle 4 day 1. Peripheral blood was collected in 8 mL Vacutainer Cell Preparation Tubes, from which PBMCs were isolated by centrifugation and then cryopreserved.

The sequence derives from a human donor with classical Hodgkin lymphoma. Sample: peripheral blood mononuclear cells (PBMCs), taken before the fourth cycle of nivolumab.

The sequenced DNA: TGTGCCAGCAGCTTCCGGGACATGAACTACGAGCAGTACTTC. The resulting protein is CASSFRDMNYEQYF. The chain employs TRBV11-3 and TRBJ2-7; tentative D gene TRBD1, with 6 bases matching. Relative to germline, V is 3 bases shorter and J is 3 bases shorter, with 12 bases between their ends. From the germline V gene, CDR1 is SGHNT and CDR2 is YENEEA. Including cysteine and phenylalanine, the CDR3 has 14 amino acids. The CDR3 DNA has 42 bases and is translated from base 1. The full variable domain, completed from the reference TRBV11-3 and TRBJ2-7 proteins outside the CDR3, reads EAGVVQSPRYKIIEKKQPVAFWCNPISGHNTLYWYLQNLGQGPELLIRYENEEAVDDSQLPKDRFSAERLKGVDSTLKIQPAELGDSAVYLCASSFRDMNYEQYFGPGTRLTVT.